This T cell receptor (beta chain) was recorded in a study of T cells in tumors after PD-1 blockade. Study-level points and caveats: Peripheral recruitment is suggested, as some novel exhausted tumor clones were in pre-treatment blood.

A note on this clone: As yet, its antigen is unknown.

Generated by immunoSEQ multiplex PCR, the TCRdb table keeps only in-frame clones and is missing some. The table includes 9,000 to 15,000 clones, roughly 69% detected once. Before and after PD-1 blockade, biopsies were collected from the same primary tumor site. Template: tumor biopsy or peripheral blood genomic DNA, roughly 550-6,500 ng per sample. Looked up from germline, CDR1 is MNHEY and CDR2 is SMNVEV (reference sequence). The CDR3 totals 15 residues. V lost 3 bases to trimming and J lost 2 bases; unmatched junction nucleotides: 5. The specimen was tumor tissue, collected before anti-PD-1 treatment. This TCR was recovered from a human donor with basal cell carcinoma. The V call is TRBV27, the J call TRBJ2-7, with 9 positions matching TRBD1. The CDR3 nucleotides read TGTGCCAGCAGTTTGGGGACAGGGAACCCCTACGAGCAGTACTTC. Protein: CASSLGTGNPYEQYF.